The clone carrying this T cell receptor (beta chain) was detected many times. Antigen unknown. This sample stems from a study of T cells in Graves' hyperthyroidism and ophthalmopathy. Broader study findings: A model of 13 V-J pairs discriminated ophthalmopathy from stable hyperthyroidism. Ophthalmopathy was model-predicted a median about 7.1 months pre-onset.

The TCR beta CDR3 regions underwent amplification using RNA transcripts as the source. The HTBI primer set was used in a first-round RT-PCR of the TCR CDR3. MiXCR, applied by TCRdb to the multiplex PCR reads, yields one record per CDR3 protein. The table lists over 250,000 distinct CDR3 sequences, around 13% of them singletons. The J segment lost 10 bases and the V segment lost 8 bases, leaving 21 bases of the junction unmatched. Germline loops: CDR1 DFQATT, CDR2 SNEGSKA (reference sequence). CDR3 length: 16 amino acids. This chain joins TRBV20-1 and TRBJ2-1; 9 bases fit TRBD1. Sequencing used blood. The receptor was derived from a woman between 40 and 55 years old with Graves' ophthalmopathy. The CDR3 reads CSTVGRDRELSNEQFF. CDR3 DNA sequence: TGCAGTACCGTGGGCAGGGACAGGGAATTAAGCAACGAGCAGTTCTTC.